The subject of this entry is one T cell receptor (beta chain). The data are from a study of blood T cell repertoires in COVID-19. Study-level information: Both acute and convalescent COVID-19 samples were obtained from the United States, Italy and Spain.

Germline CDR1 and CDR2: SGDLS and YYNGEE. This CDR3 contains 16 residues. J gave up 4 bases and V 3 bases, and 9 bases lay outside the gene matches. Sequencing was performed with immunoSEQ multiplex PCR; in TCRdb, only in-frame clones are kept and a portion is missing. The table includes about 220,000 clones, more than 75% detected once. This rearrangement joins TRBV9 to TRBJ2-2; 7 bases are a match to TRBD2. The TCR was taken from a human donor in a cohort sampled during active COVID-19. The sample taken for sequencing was peripheral blood. CDR3 loop: CASSEGGASGTGELFF. The CDR3 nucleotides read TGTGCCAGCAGCGAGGGAGGGGCTAGCGGCACCGGGGAGCTGTTTTTT.